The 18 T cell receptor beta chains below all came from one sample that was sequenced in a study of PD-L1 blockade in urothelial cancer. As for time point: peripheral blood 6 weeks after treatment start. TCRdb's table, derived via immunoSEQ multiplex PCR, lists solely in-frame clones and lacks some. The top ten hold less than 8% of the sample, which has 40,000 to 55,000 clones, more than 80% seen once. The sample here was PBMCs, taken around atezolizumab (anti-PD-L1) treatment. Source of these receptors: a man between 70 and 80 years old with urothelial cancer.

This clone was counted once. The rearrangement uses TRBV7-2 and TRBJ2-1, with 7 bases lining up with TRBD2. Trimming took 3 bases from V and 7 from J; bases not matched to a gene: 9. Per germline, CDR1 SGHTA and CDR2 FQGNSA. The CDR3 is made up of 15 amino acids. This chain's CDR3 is CASSLQRDLRNEQFF. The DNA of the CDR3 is TGTGCCAGCAGCTTGCAGCGGGATTTGAGAAATGAGCAGTTCTTC.

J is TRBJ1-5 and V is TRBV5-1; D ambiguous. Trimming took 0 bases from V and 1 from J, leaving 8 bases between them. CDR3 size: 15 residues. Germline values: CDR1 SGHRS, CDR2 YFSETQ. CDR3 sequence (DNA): TGCGCCAGCAGCTTGGCGGGTGGCAGCAATCAGCCCCAGCATTTT. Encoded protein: CASSLAGGSNQPQHF.

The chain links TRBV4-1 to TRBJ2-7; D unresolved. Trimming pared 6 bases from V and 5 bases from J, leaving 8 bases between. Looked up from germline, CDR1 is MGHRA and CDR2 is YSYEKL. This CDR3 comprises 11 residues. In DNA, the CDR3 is TGCGCCAGCAGAAAGAGTGACGAGCAGTACTTC. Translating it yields CASRKSDEQYF.

In DNA form, the CDR3 reads TGTGCCAGCAGTCTGCTCCCCGGGACTAGCGGGAGGGGCACATACGGGGAGCTGTTTTTT. Translation: CASSLLPGTSGRGTYGELFF. This chain connects TRBV27 to TRBJ2-2, with 16 positions matching TRBD2. V was pared by 5 bases and J by 7 bases, with 16 bases of the junction left unmatched. This CDR3 spans 20 amino acids. CDR1 MNHEY and CDR2 SMNVEV come from the germline V gene (reference sequence).

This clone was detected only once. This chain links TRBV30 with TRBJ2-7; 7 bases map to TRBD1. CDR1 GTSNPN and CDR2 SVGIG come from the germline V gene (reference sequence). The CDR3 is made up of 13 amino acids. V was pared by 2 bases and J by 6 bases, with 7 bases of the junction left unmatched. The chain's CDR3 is CAWSLTGAGEQYF. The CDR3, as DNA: TGTGCCTGGAGTCTCACAGGGGCGGGCGAGCAGTACTTC.

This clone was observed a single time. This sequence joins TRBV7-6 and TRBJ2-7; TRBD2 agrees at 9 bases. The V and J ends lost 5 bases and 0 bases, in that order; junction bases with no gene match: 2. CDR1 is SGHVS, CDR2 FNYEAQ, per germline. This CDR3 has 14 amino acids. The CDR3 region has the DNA TGTGCCAGCAGCCGACTAGCGGCCTCCTACGAGCAGTACTTC. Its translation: CASSRLAASYEQYF.

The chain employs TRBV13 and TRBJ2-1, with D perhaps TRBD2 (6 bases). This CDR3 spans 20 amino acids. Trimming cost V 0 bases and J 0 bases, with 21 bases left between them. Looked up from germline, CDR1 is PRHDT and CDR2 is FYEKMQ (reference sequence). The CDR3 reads CASSLGGSTRGLSSYNEQFF. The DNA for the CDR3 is TGTGCCAGCAGCTTAGGCGGGTCTACGCGGGGCCTGAGCTCCTACAATGAGCAGTTCTTC. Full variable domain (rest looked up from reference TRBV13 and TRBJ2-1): AAGVIQSPRHLIKEKRETATLKCYPIPRHDTVYWYQQGPGQDPQFLISFYEKMQSDKGSIPDRFSAQQFSDYHSELNMSSLELGDSALYFCASSLGGSTRGLSSYNEQFFGPGTRLTVL.

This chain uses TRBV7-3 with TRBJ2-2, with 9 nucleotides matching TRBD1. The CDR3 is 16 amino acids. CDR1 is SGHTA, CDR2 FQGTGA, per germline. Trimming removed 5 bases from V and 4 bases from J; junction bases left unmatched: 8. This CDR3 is CASSPLDRGATGELFF. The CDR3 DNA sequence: TGTGCCAGCAGCCCATTGGACAGGGGAGCCACCGGGGAGCTGTTTTTT.

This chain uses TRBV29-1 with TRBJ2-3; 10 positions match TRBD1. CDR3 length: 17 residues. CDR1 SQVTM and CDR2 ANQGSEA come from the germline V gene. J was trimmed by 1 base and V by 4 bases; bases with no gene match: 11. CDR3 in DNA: TGCAGCGTTGCTGGGACTCAGGACAGGGGGGGCACAGATACGCAGTATTTT. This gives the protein CSVAGTQDRGGTDTQYF.

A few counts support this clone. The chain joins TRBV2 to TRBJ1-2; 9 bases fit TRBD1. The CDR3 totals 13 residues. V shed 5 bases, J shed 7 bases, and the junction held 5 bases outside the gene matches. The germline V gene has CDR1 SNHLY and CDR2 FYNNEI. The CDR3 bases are TGTGCCAGCAGTACACAGGGGGCGAGTGGCTACACCTTC. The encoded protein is CASSTQGASGYTF.

The DNA of the CDR3 is TGCGCCAGCAGCTCCAGGACAGGAGCCTATACGCAGTATTTT. Protein product: CASSSRTGAYTQYF. This chain links TRBV5-1 with TRBJ2-3; TRBD1 matches at 7 bases. The germline V gene has CDR1 SGHRS and CDR2 YFSETQ. V lost 3 bases, J lost 7 bases, and 8 bases stayed unmatched. This CDR3 region has 14 residues.

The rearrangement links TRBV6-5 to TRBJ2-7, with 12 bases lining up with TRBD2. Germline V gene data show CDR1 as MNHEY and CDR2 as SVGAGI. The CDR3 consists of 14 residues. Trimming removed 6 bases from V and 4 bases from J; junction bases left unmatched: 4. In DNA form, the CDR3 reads TGTGCCAGCAGCCGGACTAGCGGGACATACGAGCAGTACTTC. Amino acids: CASSRTSGTYEQYF.

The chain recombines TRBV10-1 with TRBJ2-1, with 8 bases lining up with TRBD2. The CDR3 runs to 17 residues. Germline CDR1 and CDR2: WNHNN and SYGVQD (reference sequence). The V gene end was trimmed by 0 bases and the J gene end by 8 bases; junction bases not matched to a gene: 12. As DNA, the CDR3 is TGCGCCAGCAGTGAGTCGTTCGGGAGGGCCGAAGGGGATGAGCAGTTCTTC. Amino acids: CASSESFGRAEGDEQFF.

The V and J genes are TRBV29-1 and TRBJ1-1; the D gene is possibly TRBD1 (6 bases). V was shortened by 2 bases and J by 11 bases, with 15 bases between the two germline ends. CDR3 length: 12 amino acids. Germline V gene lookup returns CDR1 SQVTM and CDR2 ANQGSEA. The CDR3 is CSVERDIGRAFF. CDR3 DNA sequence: TGCAGCGTTGAAAGGGACATAGGAAGGGCTTTCTTT. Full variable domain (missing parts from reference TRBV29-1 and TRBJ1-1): SAVISQKPSRDICQRGTSLTIQCQVDSQVTMMFWYRQQPGQSLTLIATANQGSEATYESGFVIDKFPISRPNLTFSTLTVSNMSPEDSSIYLCSVERDIGRAFFGQGTRLTVV.

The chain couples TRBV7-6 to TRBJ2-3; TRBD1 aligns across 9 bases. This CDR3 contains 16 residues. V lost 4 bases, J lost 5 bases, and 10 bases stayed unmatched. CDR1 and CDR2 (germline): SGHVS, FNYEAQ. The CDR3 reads CASSSSGTGFGDTQYF. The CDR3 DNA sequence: TGTGCCAGCAGCTCCTCCGGGACAGGGTTTGGAGATACGCAGTATTTT.

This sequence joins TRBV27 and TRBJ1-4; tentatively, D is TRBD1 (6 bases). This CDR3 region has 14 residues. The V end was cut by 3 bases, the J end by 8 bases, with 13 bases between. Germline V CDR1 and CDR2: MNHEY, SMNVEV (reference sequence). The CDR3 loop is CASSFDRLREKLFF. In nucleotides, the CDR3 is TGTGCCAGCAGTTTCGACAGGTTGCGGGAAAAACTGTTTTTT.

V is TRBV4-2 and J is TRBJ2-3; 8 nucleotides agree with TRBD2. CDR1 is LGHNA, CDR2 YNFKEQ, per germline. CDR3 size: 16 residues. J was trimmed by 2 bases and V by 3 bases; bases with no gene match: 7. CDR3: CASSHNSGVPTDTQYF. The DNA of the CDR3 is TGTGCCAGCAGCCATAATAGCGGGGTGCCCACAGATACGCAGTATTTT.

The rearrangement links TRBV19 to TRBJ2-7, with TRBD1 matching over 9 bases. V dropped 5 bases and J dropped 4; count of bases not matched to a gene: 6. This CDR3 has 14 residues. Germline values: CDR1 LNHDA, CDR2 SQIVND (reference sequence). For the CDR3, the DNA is TGTGCCAGTAGTCCCCAACAGGGGGCATACGAGCAGTACTTC. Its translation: CASSPQQGAYEQYF.